Listed below are T cell receptor beta chains from one sample, sequenced in a study of blood T cell repertoires in COVID-19. Here immunoSEQ multiplex PCR was the method, and the copy in TCRdb shows in-frame clones only, minus some. In the table there are roughly 200,000 clones, about 93% of which are singletons. Sequencing input: peripheral blood. The receptors shown here come from a man aged 25-45 years with COVID-19, enrolled during active disease. Each CDR3 is given with its conserved first and last residue. D genes are given only for firm matches. Clone size is stated in some rows and not others, as once, few, many or a class when expanded.

TRBV5-1	-	TRBJ1-6	16	-	TGCGCCAGCAGCTTGGGGTCGAGCTCCTATAATTCACCCCTCCACTTT	CASSLGSSSYNSPLHF
TRBV5-4	-	TRBJ1-6	19	TRBD1	TGTGCCAGCAGCTTGGAAGGGAGACAGGGGAGCTCCTATAATTCACCCCTCCACTTT	CASSLEGRQGSSYNSPLHF
TRBV4-1	once	TRBJ2-5	16	TRBD2	TGCGCCAGCAGCCAAGATGGCCGCGGGAGCCAAGAGACCCAGTACTTC	CASSQDGRGSQETQYF
TRBV5-6	-	TRBJ1-1	16	TRBD1	TGTGCCAGCAGCTTTCCCTCAGACAGGGGTGGAACTGAAGCTTTCTTT	CASSFPSDRGGTEAFF
TRBV5-1	-	TRBJ2-2	16	-	TGCGCCAGCAGCTTGGTGTCGGGAACGAACACCGGGGAGCTGTTTTTT	CASSLVSGTNTGELFF
TRBV7-9	-	TRBJ2-7	14	TRBD1	TGTGCCAGCTCACCCGTGACAGGGACCTACGAGCAGTACTTC	CASSPVTGTYEQYF
TRBV2	-	TRBJ1-2	12	-	TGTGCCAGCAGTGAAGACAGGGCTTCCTACACCTTC	CASSEDRASYTF
TRBV12-3/TRBV12-4	-	TRBJ2-1	12	-	TGTGCCAGCAGTTACGGGCGGGATGAGCAGTTCTTC	CASSYGRDEQFF
TRBV12-3/TRBV12-4	-	TRBJ1-2	12	-	TGTGCCAGCAGTTTGTACGGCTATGGCTACACCTTC	CASSLYGYGYTF
TRBV18	-	TRBJ1-1	15	-	TGTGCCAGCTCACGGGCGGACACCATGAACACTGAAGCTTTCTTT	CASSRADTMNTEAFF
TRBV6-6	-	TRBJ1-2	15	TRBD1	TGTGCCAGCAGTTCGCTAGGGACAGGGGAGAACGGCTACACCTTC	CASSSLGTGENGYTF
TRBV2	-	TRBJ2-3	14	-	TGTGCCAGCGCCCGAGTGGGCCCCACAGATACGCAGTATTTT	CASARVGPTDTQYF
TRBV20-1	once	TRBJ2-7	14	-	TGCAGTGCTAGTCCCGGGTCCAGCTCCTACGAGCAGTACTTC	CSASPGSSSYEQYF
TRBV25-1	-	TRBJ1-6	15	-	TGTGCCAGCAGTGAATTGGCAGTCTATAATTCACCCCTCCACTTT	CASSELAVYNSPLHF
TRBV5-1	-	TRBJ2-5	17	TRBD1	TGCGCCAGCAGTTCTCCCACAGGGGCCGAAAACCAAGAGACCCAGTACTTC	CASSSPTGAENQETQYF
TRBV5-1	once	TRBJ2-5	13	TRBD1	TGCGCCAGCAGCCCGGACAGGGGCGAGACCCAGTACTTC	CASSPDRGETQYF
TRBV13	-	TRBJ2-1	17	TRBD1	TGTGCCAGCAGCCCACCCACCGGACAGGGCTCCTACAATGAGCAGTTCTTC	CASSPPTGQGSYNEQFF
TRBV3-1/TRBV3-2	-	TRBJ1-2	12	-	TGTGCCAGCACCGGAGCTAACTATGGCTACACCTTC	CASTGANYGYTF
TRBV10-3	-	TRBJ2-2	16	-	TGTGCCATCAGTGAGTCGCGGCTAACGAACACCGGGGAGCTGTTTTTT	CAISESRLTNTGELFF
TRBV11-2	-	TRBJ2-7	13	TRBD1	TGTGCCAGCAGCTCGGACAGGGGTTACGAGCAGTACTTC	CASSSDRGYEQYF
TRBV19	-	TRBJ2-2	16	-	TGTGCCAGTAGTATGGGGGCCCTTCCTATGAGCGGGGAGCTGTTTTTT	CASSMGALPMSGELFF
TRBV30	-	TRBJ2-7	10	TRBD2	TGTGCCTGGAGGGGAGGGAGGCAGTACTTC	CAWRGGRQYF
TRBV5-1	few	TRBJ1-4	14	-	TGCGCCAGCAGCACGACCCCCGGAGATGAAAAACTGTTTTTT	CASSTTPGDEKLFF
TRBV5-1	-	TRBJ2-7	16	-	TGCGCCAGCAGCTTGCATGAGGGCTTAAGCTCCTACGAGCAGTACTTC	CASSLHEGLSSYEQYF
TRBV24-1	-	TRBJ2-3	16	-	TGTGCCACCAGTGACGGCGGGGCCGGTCTGACAGATACGCAGTATTTT	CATSDGGAGLTDTQYF
TRBV7-6	-	TRBJ1-2	15	TRBD1	TGTGCCAGCAGCCACCTCTTGACAGGGGACTATGGCTACACCTTC	CASSHLLTGDYGYTF
TRBV4-2	-	TRBJ1-6	16	-	TGTGCCAGCAGCCAAGATTTAGCCAGGGTGGATTCACCCCTCCACTTT	CASSQDLARVDSPLHF
TRBV5-1	once	TRBJ1-2	14	-	TGCGCCAGCAGCTTTGACGGAGGGAACTATGGCTACACCTTC	CASSFDGGNYGYTF
TRBV11-2	-	TRBJ2-7	15	TRBD1	TGTGCCAGCAGTCATAGGGCAGGGGGCGCCGACGAGCAGTACTTC	CASSHRAGGADEQYF
TRBV9	-	TRBJ1-1	13	-	TGTGCCAGCAGCTTGACAGGGAACACTGAAGCTTTCTTT	CASSLTGNTEAFF
TRBV14	-	TRBJ2-6	16	-	TGTGCCAGCAGCCAAGTTCGTATCTCTGGGGCCAACGTCCTGACTTTC	CASSQVRISGANVLTF